Listed below are T cell receptor beta chains from one sample, sequenced in a study of CD8+ T cells in alopecia areata. The protocol was immunoSEQ multiplex PCR, while the TCRdb copy is restricted to in-frame clones and leaves out a portion. The data contain roughly 220,000 clones, roughly three fifths of them singletons. The sequencing used CD4+ T cells sorted from blood, collected at week 44, from a patient treated with tofacitinib. These receptors came from a human donor with alopecia areata. The CDR3 runs from the conserved cysteine through the conserved F or W. A D gene is named only where the DNA matches it firmly. Only some rows state a clone size, as once, few, many or a class for expanded clones.

TRBV4-3	.	TRBD1	TRBJ2-1	TGCGCCAGCAGCCAAGTTGGCCAGGGGGCAGGTGAGCAGTTCTTC	CASSQVGQGAGEQFF
TRBV2	.	.	TRBJ1-2	TGTGCCAGCAGTGAAGGGTCGAGCTATGGCTACACCTTC	CASSEGSSYGYTF
TRBV19	.	.	TRBJ2-2	TGTGCCAGTAGTACCCGGGACACTGAAGGCGGGGAGCTGTTTTTT	CASSTRDTEGGELFF
TRBV30	once	.	TRBJ1-5	TGTGCCTGGAGTGCAGACAGCAATCAGCCCCAGCATTTT	CAWSADSNQPQHF
TRBV7-2	.	.	TRBJ2-7	TGTGCCAGCAGCTTACGGCGAAACTCCTACGAGCAGTACTTC	CASSLRRNSYEQYF
TRBV10-3	.	.	TRBJ1-2	TGTGCCATCAAAGTTGATGACTCCAACTATGGCTACACCTTC	CAIKVDDSNYGYTF
TRBV20-1	.	.	TRBJ1-1	TGCAGTGCTAGGTCAGCGGCTGAAGCTTTCTTT	CSARSAAEAFF
TRBV11-2	once	TRBD1	TRBJ2-5	TGTGCCAGCAGCGGACAGGGTTTAGAGACCCAGTACTTC	CASSGQGLETQYF
TRBV5-1	.	.	TRBJ1-3	TGCGCCAGCAGCCCTGGAACCGCTGGAAACACCATATATTTT	CASSPGTAGNTIYF
TRBV30	.	TRBD1	TRBJ1-2	TGTGCCTGGAGTGTACATGGGACAGGGGGTTATGGCTACACCTTC	CAWSVHGTGGYGYTF
TRBV5-5	few	.	TRBJ1-1	TGTGCCAGTCGAACGGGAACCGGGGATAACACTGAAGCTTTCTTT	CASRTGTGDNTEAFF
TRBV5-1	many	.	TRBJ1-1	TGCGCCAGCAGCACCTCAGGGGCCTCCCGAAACACTGAAGCTTTCTTT	CASSTSGASRNTEAFF
TRBV29-1	once	.	TRBJ2-3	TGCAGCGTTGATCCCAGAGGGCGGATTTCAGATACGCAGTATTTT	CSVDPRGRISDTQYF
TRBV10-3	.	.	TRBJ1-2	TGTGCCATCAGAGAGGACGGTGGTTGGGCATTCTACACCTTC	CAIREDGGWAFYTF
TRBV5-1	.	.	TRBJ2-7	TGCGCCAGCAGCTTCACAGTGGGACTTCGGGACTACGAGCAGTACTTC	CASSFTVGLRDYEQYF
TRBV25-1	.	TRBD1	TRBJ1-1	TGTGCCAGCAGAGCTACAGGGGGGCACAAAGCTTTCTTT	CASRATGGHKAFF
TRBV5-1	few	.	TRBJ2-1	TGCGCCAGCAGCTTGGTTCCCGACAAGTACAATGAGCAGTTCTTC	CASSLVPDKYNEQFF
TRBV18	.	.	TRBJ1-1	TGTGCCAGCTCAGACCTACAGAGGACGATCACTGAAGCTTTCTTT	CASSDLQRTITEAFF
TRBV5-1	.	.	TRBJ1-1	TGCGCCAGCAGCTTATCAGGTGGTGAAGCTTTCTTT	CASSLSGGEAFF
TRBV19	few	.	TRBJ1-1	TGTGCCAGTAGATCGACGGGGAACACTGAAGCTTTCTTT	CASRSTGNTEAFF
TRBV2	.	.	TRBJ2-3	TGTGCCAGCACGAGGGTCAACACAGATACGCAGTATTTT	CASTRVNTDTQYF
TRBV5-1	.	.	TRBJ2-1	TGCGCCAGCAGCTCGGCAGGGACCAATGAGCAGTTCTTC	CASSSAGTNEQFF
TRBV23-1	.	.	TRBJ1-1	TGCGCCAGCATAAGGAGGACTGAAGCTTTCTTT	CASIRRTEAFF
TRBV11-2	.	TRBD2	TRBJ2-1	TGTGCCAGCAGCTTAGGACTAGCGGGGAGCTCCTACAATGAGCAGTTCTTC	CASSLGLAGSSYNEQFF
TRBV29-1	once	.	TRBJ2-7	TGCAGCGTTGAAGACGCCTACGAGCAGTACTTC	CSVEDAYEQYF
TRBV29-1	few	.	TRBJ2-3	TGCAGCGTCCTCCAGGGAAGACGGCCAGATACGCAGTATTTT	CSVLQGRRPDTQYF
TRBV29-1	.	.	TRBJ2-2	TGCAGCGGCCGTTTCACAGCAGGGGAGCTGTTTTTT	CSGRFTAGELFF
TRBV14	many	.	TRBJ1-6	TGTGCCAGCAGCCAAGCCCCTGGGTCACCCCTCCACTTT	CASSQAPGSPLHF
TRBV29-1	.	.	TRBJ1-1	TGCAGCGTTGTTGGCCGGGGCACTGAAGCTTTCTTT	CSVVGRGTEAFF
TRBV7-6	once	TRBD1	TRBJ1-3	TGTGCCAGCAGCTTAGGGTCAGGGGGCTTTTCGACCTCTGGAAACACCATATATTTT	CASSLGSGGFSTSGNTIYF
TRBV29-1	few	.	TRBJ2-6	TGCAGCGTTGGACTAGTGGCCTCTGGGGCCAACGTCCTGACTTTC	CSVGLVASGANVLTF
TRBV2	.	.	TRBJ1-5	TGTGCCAGCAGTACGACAGTTAGCAATCAGCCCCAGCATTTT	CASSTTVSNQPQHF
TRBV25-1	.	.	TRBJ1-2	TGTGCCAGCAGTGACCCCCTCGGGGGCTACACCTTC	CASSDPLGGYTF
TRBV6-1	.	TRBD1	TRBJ1-1	TGTGCCAGCACCCAGACAGGGCGAGCTTTCTTT	CASTQTGRAFF
TRBV7-2	.	TRBD2	TRBJ2-4	TGTGCCAGCAGCTTACACGGCGGGGGGGCCAGTTTAGCCAAAAACATTCAGTACTTC	CASSLHGGGASLAKNIQYF
TRBV7-2	.	TRBD1	TRBJ1-1	TGTGCCAGCAGCTCAGCCTCCAGGGGGGACACTGAAGCTTTCTTT	CASSSASRGDTEAFF
TRBV4-1	.	.	TRBJ2-7	TGCGCCAGCAGCCAAGAGTACCAGGGAGGCGAGCAGTACTTC	CASSQEYQGGEQYF
TRBV7-2	.	.	TRBJ1-6	TGTGCCAGCAGCTTAGCCGGTCTCTCAAGTTCACCCCTCCACTTT	CASSLAGLSSSPLHF
TRBV2	few	TRBD1	TRBJ2-3	TGTGCCAGCAGCGGAGACAGGGTTACGCAGTATTTT	CASSGDRVTQYF
TRBV29-1	once	.	TRBJ2-3	TGCAGCGTTGTCTCGGAGTTTAGCACAGATACGCAGTATTTT	CSVVSEFSTDTQYF
TRBV7-7	few	.	TRBJ2-5	TGTGCCAGCAGCTCAAGGGGACAAGAGACCCAGTACTTC	CASSSRGQETQYF
TRBV5-4	.	.	TRBJ2-3	TGTGCCAGCAGCTTCGCGGCCTACCCAGATACGCAGTATTTT	CASSFAAYPDTQYF
TRBV7-2	.	.	TRBJ2-1	TGTGCCAGCAGCTTAGGAGTATATGAGCAGTTCTTC	CASSLGVYEQFF
TRBV5-1	once	TRBD1	TRBJ2-1	TGCGCCAGCAGCTTGGATGGCAGGGGGTTGTATGAGCAGTTCTTC	CASSLDGRGLYEQFF
TRBV11-3	.	TRBD2	TRBJ2-1	TGTGCCAGCAGCCCCGCCCCAAGCGGGGGGGCCTTGGAGCAGTTCTTC	CASSPAPSGGALEQFF
TRBV9	.	.	TRBJ2-1	TGTGCCAGCAGCGTAGGGACCAAGTTTGAGCAGTTCTTC	CASSVGTKFEQFF